A selection of T cell receptor beta chains follows, all from one sample in a study of shared clonotypes between healthy human individuals. Sequencing was performed with immunoSEQ multiplex PCR; in TCRdb, only in-frame clones are kept and a portion is missing. The table lists about 1 million clones, approximately 68% of them singletons. Sequences were obtained from memory CD4+ T cells sorted from blood. These receptor sequences come from a man between 18 and 35 years old in good health. Both conserved end residues are part of each CDR3. The D gene is left open where the match is weak. Rows give clone size only sometimes, using once, few, many, or a class for an expanded clone.

V gene	J gene	D gene	clone size	CDR3 DNA	CDR3 protein
TRBV6-6	TRBJ2-7	NA	NA	TGTGCCAGCAGTTACGACACTGGCTACGAGCAGTACTTC	CASSYDTGYEQYF
TRBV5-5	TRBJ1-5	TRBD1	NA	TGTGCCAGCAGCGGAGACAGGGGGAATCAGGCCCAGCATTTT	CASSGDRGNQAQHF
TRBV10-3	TRBJ1-2	TRBD1	NA	TGTGCCATCAGTGGACAGGGGGCAGGCTATGGCTACACCTTC	CAISGQGAGYGYTF
TRBV27	TRBJ2-5	NA	NA	TGTGCCGGCGCTTTTGCCCAAGAGACCCAGTACTTC	CAGAFAQETQYF
TRBV5-4	TRBJ2-5	TRBD2	once	TGTGCCAGCAGCTTTTCCCGACTAGCGGGGGGCCAAGAGACCCAGTACTTC	CASSFSRLAGGQETQYF
TRBV5-1	TRBJ2-7	TRBD2	NA	TGCGCCAGCAGCTTGGGGACTAGCGGGACCTACGAGCAGTACTTC	CASSLGTSGTYEQYF
TRBV10-3	TRBJ2-7	NA	NA	TGTGCCTCCTCGGACCAGTCCTACGAGCAGTACTTC	CASSDQSYEQYF
TRBV5-1	TRBJ1-1	NA	NA	TGCGCCAGCAGCTTAGAGACAGGCTTAGGCACTGAAGCTTTCTTT	CASSLETGLGTEAFF
TRBV6-5	TRBJ2-2	NA	NA	TGTGCCAGCAGTCCCGGCGGAGACACCGGGGAGCTGTTTTTT	CASSPGGDTGELFF
TRBV5-1	TRBJ1-4	TRBD1	NA	TGCGCCAGCAGCGACGGACAGGGCAGTGAAAAACTGTTTTTT	CASSDGQGSEKLFF
TRBV7-8	TRBJ1-5	NA	NA	TGTGCCAGCAGCCTGTATGCCTGGGCAACTGGCCAGCCCCAGCATTTT	CASSLYAWATGQPQHF
TRBV7-2	TRBJ2-7	NA	NA	TGTGCCAGCAGCTCAGCGGATAGTAGGGAGCAGTACTTC	CASSSADSREQYF
TRBV5-1	TRBJ1-2	NA	NA	TGCGCCAGCAGCTTGGCCGGGCGCTCCAACTATGGCTACACCTTC	CASSLAGRSNYGYTF
TRBV5-8	TRBJ1-4	TRBD1	NA	TGTGCCAGCAGCTTAGGGACAGGGAAAGAAAAACTGTTTTTT	CASSLGTGKEKLFF
TRBV6-1	TRBJ2-5	NA	NA	TGTGCCAGCAGTGAAGCGGGCGCCCCCCCCCAGTACTTC	CASSEAGAPPQYF
TRBV7-9	TRBJ1-1	TRBD1	many	TGTGCCAGCAGCTTAGGAGGGAACAGGGGTGGCACTGAAGCTTTCTTT	CASSLGGNRGGTEAFF
TRBV5-1	TRBJ2-5	NA	once	TGCGCCAGCAGCTCGGGGTCTTCGTTTGAGACCCAGTACTTC	CASSSGSSFETQYF
TRBV18	TRBJ2-7	NA	NA	TGTGCCAGCTCACCGGGCCCGGAGGGCTACGAGCAGTACTTC	CASSPGPEGYEQYF
TRBV18	TRBJ2-5	NA	NA	TGTGCCAGCTCTCACGCAGAAGAGACCCAGTACTTC	CASSHAEETQYF
TRBV7-2	TRBJ2-2	NA	few	TGTGCCAGCAGCTCGTATGGCGATCACGCCGGGGAGCTGTTTTTT	CASSSYGDHAGELFF
TRBV5-6	TRBJ2-3	TRBD2	NA	TGTGCCAGCAGCTTCCGGACTAGCGGCACAGATACGCAGTATTTT	CASSFRTSGTDTQYF
TRBV5-1	TRBJ1-1	NA	few	TGCGCCAGCAGCTCGAGGACAGATACGAACACTGAAGCTTTCTTT	CASSSRTDTNTEAFF
TRBV5-1	TRBJ1-1	NA	NA	TGCGCCAGCGCCGCTGATCCGTGGGGGGTGAACACTGAAGCTTTCTTT	CASAADPWGVNTEAFF
TRBV7-9	TRBJ1-6	TRBD1	few	TGTGCCAGCAACAGGGGACAGGGGACCTCGAATTCACCCCTCCACTTT	CASNRGQGTSNSPLHF
TRBV6-1	TRBJ1-5	TRBD1	NA	TGTGCCAGCAGGAGACAGGGGGCATGGGAGCCCCAGCATTTT	CASRRQGAWEPQHF
TRBV10-3	TRBJ2-2	NA	NA	TGTGCCATCAGTGAGTGGACACCGAACACCGGGGAGCTGTTTTTT	CAISEWTPNTGELFF
TRBV6-1	TRBJ2-3	NA	NA	TGTGCCAGCAGTGAAGTGGGGCGGGCAGGGGTCACAGATACGCAGTATTTT	CASSEVGRAGVTDTQYF
TRBV5-8	TRBJ2-3	NA	few	TGTGCCAGCAGTATGAGGCAGGGCCTCGCAGATACGCAGTATTTT	CASSMRQGLADTQYF
TRBV5-1	TRBJ2-7	NA	NA	TGCGCCAGCAGTCGGGAGACAGGCGCCTACGAGCAGTACTTC	CASSRETGAYEQYF
TRBV7-2	TRBJ1-6	NA	few	TGTGCCAGCAGCACCGGGTTTGTGAATTCACCCCTCCACTTT	CASSTGFVNSPLHF
TRBV28	TRBJ1-6	NA	few	TGTGCCAGCAGAAGGGTCCCAGGGGTCCTCCACTTT	CASRRVPGVLHF
TRBV7-2	TRBJ1-3	NA	NA	TGTGCCAGCAGCTTAAAAGGGAACACCATATATTTT	CASSLKGNTIYF
TRBV7-9	TRBJ1-5	TRBD1	few	TGTGCCAGCAGCTTAGGTCAGGGGGAGGGGCCCCAGCATTTT	CASSLGQGEGPQHF
TRBV5-6	TRBJ2-7	TRBD1	NA	TGTGCCAGCAGCCTGGACAGGGTCAACGAGCAGTACTTC	CASSLDRVNEQYF
TRBV7-2	TRBJ2-5	TRBD2	NA	TGTGCCAGCAGCTGGGGGACTAGGTGGGAGACCCAGTACTTC	CASSWGTRWETQYF
TRBV15	TRBJ2-3	TRBD1	NA	TGTGCCACCAGGGAGACAGGGGGCAGGAGCACAGATACGCAGTATTTT	CATRETGGRSTDTQYF
TRBV18	TRBJ1-1	NA	many	TGTGCCAGCTCTCCCGGACAAACGAACACTGAAGCTTTCTTT	CASSPGQTNTEAFF